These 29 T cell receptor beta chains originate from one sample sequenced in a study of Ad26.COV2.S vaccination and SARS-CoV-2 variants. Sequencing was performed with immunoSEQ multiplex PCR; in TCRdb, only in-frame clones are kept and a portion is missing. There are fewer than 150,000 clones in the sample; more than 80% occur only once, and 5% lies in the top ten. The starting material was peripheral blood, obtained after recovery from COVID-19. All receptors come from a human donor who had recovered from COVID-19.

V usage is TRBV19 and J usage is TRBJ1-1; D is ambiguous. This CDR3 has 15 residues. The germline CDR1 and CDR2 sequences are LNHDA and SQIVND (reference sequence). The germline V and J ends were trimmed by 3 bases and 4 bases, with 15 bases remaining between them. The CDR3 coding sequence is TGTGCCAGTAGTATCGGCAGGCTTTGGGTCACTGAAGCTTTCTTT. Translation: CASSIGRLWVTEAFF.

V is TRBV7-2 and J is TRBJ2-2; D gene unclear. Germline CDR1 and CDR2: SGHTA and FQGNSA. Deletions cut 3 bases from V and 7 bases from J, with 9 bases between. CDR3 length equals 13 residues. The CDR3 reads CASSFRLYGELFF. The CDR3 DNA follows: TGTGCCAGCAGCTTTCGACTGTACGGGGAGCTGTTTTTT.

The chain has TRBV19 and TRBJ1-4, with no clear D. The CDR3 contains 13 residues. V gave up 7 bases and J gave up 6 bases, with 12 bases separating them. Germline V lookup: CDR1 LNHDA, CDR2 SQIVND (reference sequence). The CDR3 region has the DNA TGTGCCAGTAAAGACGGTGATTATGAAAAACTGTTTTTT. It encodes CASKDGDYEKLFF.

CDR3 in DNA: TGTGCCAGCAGAGACAGAAACTATGGCTACACCTTC. Amino acid sequence: CASRDRNYGYTF. The V gene is TRBV12-3 or TRBV12-4, the J gene TRBJ1-2, with D tentatively TRBD1 (5 bases). This CDR3 is built from 12 residues. Between the trimmed V and J ends, which lost 6 bases and 2 bases, there was a span of 7 bases.

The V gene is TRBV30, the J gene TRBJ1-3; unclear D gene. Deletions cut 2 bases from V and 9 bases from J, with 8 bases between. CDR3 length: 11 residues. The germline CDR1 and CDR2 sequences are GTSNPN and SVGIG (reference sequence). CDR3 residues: CAWSPRGTIYF. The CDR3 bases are TGTGCCTGGAGTCCCCGAGGCACCATATATTTT.

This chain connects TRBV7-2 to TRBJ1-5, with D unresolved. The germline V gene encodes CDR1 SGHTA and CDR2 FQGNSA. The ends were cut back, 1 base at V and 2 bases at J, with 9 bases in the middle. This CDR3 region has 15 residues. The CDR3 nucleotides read TGTGCCAGCAGCTTAGTTACAGAGGGCAATCAGCCCCAGCATTTT. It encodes CASSLVTEGNQPQHF.

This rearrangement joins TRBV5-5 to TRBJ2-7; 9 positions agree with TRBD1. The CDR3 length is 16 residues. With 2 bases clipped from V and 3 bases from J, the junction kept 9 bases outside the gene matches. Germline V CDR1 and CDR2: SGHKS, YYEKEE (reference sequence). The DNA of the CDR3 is TGTGCCAGCAGCTTACTGGACAGGGGCCCCTTCTACGAGCAGTACTTC. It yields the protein CASSLLDRGPFYEQYF.

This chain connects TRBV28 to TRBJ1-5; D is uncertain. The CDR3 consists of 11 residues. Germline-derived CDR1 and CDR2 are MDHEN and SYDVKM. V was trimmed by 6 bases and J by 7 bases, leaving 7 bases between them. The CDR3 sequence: CASSERQPQHF. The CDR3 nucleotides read TGTGCCAGCAGCGAACGGCAGCCCCAGCATTTT.

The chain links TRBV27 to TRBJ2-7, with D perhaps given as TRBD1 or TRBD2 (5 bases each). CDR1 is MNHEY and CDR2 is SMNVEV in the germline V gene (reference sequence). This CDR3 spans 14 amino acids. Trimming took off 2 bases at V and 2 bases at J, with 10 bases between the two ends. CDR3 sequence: CASSLRDRTYEQYF. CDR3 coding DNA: TGTGCCAGCAGTTTAAGGGACCGGACCTACGAGCAGTACTTC.

The CDR3: CASSWDSLYGYTF. The CDR3 DNA sequence: TGTGCCAGTAGTTGGGACAGCCTCTATGGCTACACCTTC. The rearrangement joins TRBV19 to TRBJ1-2, with 7 bases that match TRBD1. CDR1 is LNHDA, CDR2 SQIVND, per germline (reference sequence). The CDR3 is made up of 13 amino acids. J was trimmed by 4 bases and V by 5 bases; bases with no gene match: 4. Full variable domain (outside the CDR3, taken from reference TRBV19 and TRBJ1-2): DGGITQSPKYLFRKEGQNVTLSCEQNLNHDAMYWYRQDPGQGLRLIYYSQIVNDFQKGDIAEGYSVSREKKESFPLTVTSAQKNPTAFYLCASSWDSLYGYTFGSGTRLTVV.

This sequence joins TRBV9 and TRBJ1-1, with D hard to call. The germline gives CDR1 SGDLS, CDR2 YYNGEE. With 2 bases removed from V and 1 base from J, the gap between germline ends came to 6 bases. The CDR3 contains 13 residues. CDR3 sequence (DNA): TGTGCCAGCAGCGTTGGGAGGAACACTGAAGCTTTCTTT. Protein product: CASSVGRNTEAFF.

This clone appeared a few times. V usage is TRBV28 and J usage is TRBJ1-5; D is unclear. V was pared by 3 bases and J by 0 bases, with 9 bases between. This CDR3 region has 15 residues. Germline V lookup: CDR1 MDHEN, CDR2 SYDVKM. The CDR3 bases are TGTGCCAGCAGTTTCCCCGTAGATAGCAATCAGCCCCAGCATTTT. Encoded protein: CASSFPVDSNQPQHF.

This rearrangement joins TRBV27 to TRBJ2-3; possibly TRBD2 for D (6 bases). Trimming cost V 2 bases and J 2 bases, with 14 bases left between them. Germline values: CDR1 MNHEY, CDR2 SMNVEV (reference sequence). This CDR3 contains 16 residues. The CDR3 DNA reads TGTGCCAGCAGTTTAAGGCGGCGGGGATTCACAGATACGCAGTATTTT. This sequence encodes CASSLRRRGFTDTQYF.

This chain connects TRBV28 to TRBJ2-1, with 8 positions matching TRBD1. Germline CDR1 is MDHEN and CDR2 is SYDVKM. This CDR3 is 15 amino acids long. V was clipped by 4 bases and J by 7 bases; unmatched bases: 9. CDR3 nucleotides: TGTGCCAGCAGTTACCCAGGGGGCGCGGGTAATGAGCAGTTCTTC. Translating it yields CASSYPGGAGNEQFF.

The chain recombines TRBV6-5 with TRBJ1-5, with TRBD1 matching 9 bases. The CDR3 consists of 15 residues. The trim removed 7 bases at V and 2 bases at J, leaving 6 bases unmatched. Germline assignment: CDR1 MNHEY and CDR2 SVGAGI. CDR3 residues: CASTPGQGGNQPQHF. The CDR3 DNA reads TGTGCCAGCACCCCGGGACAGGGAGGCAATCAGCCCCAGCATTTT.

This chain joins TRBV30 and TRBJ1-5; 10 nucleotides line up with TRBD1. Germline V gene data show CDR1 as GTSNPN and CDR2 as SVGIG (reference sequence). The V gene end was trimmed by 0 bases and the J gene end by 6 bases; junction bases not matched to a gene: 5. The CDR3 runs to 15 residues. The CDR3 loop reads CAWSVPTGGSQPQHF. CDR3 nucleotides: TGTGCCTGGAGTGTACCGACAGGGGGCTCTCAGCCCCAGCATTTT.

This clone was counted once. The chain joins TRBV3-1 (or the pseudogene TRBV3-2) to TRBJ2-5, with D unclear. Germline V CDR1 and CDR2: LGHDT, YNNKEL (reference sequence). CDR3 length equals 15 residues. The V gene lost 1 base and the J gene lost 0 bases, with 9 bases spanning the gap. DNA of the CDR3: TGTGCCAGCAGCCAAGCTCGGGTCTACCAAGAGACCCAGTACTTC. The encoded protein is CASSQARVYQETQYF.

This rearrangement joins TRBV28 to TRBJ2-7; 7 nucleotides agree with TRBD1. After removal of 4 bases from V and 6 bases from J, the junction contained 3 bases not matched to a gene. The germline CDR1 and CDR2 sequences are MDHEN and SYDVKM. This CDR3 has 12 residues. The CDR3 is CASSSTGLEQYF. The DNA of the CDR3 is TGTGCCAGCAGTTCGACAGGGCTCGAGCAGTACTTC.

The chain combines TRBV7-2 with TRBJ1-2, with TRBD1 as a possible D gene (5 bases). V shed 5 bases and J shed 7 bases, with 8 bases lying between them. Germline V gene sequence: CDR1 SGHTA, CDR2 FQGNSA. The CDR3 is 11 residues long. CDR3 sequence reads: CASSRGGGYTF. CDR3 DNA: TGTGCCAGCAGCCGGGGGGGTGGCTACACCTTC.

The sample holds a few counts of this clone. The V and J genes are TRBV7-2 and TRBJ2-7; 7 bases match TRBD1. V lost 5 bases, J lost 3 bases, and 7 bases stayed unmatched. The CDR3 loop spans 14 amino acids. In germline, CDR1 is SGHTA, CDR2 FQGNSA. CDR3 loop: CASSAYRGSYEQYF. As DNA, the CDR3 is TGTGCCAGCAGCGCGTACAGGGGCAGCTACGAGCAGTACTTC.

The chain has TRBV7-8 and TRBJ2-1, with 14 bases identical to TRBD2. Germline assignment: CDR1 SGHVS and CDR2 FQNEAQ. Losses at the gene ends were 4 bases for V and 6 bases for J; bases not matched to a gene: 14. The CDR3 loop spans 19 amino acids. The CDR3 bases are TGTGCCAGCAGCTCGACCGGGACTAGCGGGGGAACCAGCACCAATGAGCAGTTCTTC. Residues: CASSSTGTSGGTSTNEQFF.

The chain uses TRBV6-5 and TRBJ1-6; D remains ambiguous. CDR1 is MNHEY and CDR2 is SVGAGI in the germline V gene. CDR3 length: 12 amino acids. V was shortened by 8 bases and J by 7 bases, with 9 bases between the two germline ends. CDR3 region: CASQALNSPLHF. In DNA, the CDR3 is TGTGCCAGCCAGGCCCTGAATTCACCCCTCCACTTT.

CDR3 in amino acids: CASSRIEQFF. The CDR3 DNA is TGTGCCAGCAGCAGGATTGAGCAGTTCTTC. The rearrangement joins TRBV28 to TRBJ2-1, with no clear D. V lost 6 bases and J lost 9, with 6 bases in between. In germline, CDR1 is MDHEN, CDR2 SYDVKM. This CDR3 comprises 10 residues.

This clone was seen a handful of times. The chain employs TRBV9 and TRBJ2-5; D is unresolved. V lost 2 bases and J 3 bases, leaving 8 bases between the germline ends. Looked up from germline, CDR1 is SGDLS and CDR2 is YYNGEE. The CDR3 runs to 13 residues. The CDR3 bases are TGTGCCAGCAGCGTCTCGTTCAAAGAGACCCAGTACTTC. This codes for CASSVSFKETQYF.

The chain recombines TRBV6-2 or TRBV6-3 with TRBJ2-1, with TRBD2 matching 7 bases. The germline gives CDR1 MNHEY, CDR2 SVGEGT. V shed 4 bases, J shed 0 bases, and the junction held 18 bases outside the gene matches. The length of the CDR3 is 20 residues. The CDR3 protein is CASSFMGVLWRGSSYNEQFF. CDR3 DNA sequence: TGTGCCAGCAGTTTTATGGGTGTATTATGGCGGGGGAGCTCCTACAATGAGCAGTTCTTC.

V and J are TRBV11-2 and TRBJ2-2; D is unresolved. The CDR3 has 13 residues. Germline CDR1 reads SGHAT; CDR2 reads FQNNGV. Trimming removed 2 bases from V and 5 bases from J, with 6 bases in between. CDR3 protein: CASSLLSTGELFF. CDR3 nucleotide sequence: TGTGCCAGCAGCTTATTAAGTACCGGGGAGCTGTTTTTT.

The chain's CDR3 is CASSQPRNTDTQYF. DNA for the CDR3: TGCGCCAGCAGTCAACCTCGGAACACAGATACGCAGTATTTT. This rearrangement joins TRBV23-1 to TRBJ2-3; D is uncertain. TRBV23-1 is flagged as an ORF with uncertain function. This CDR3 has 14 residues. V dropped 2 bases and J dropped 2 bases, with 8 bases sitting between them.

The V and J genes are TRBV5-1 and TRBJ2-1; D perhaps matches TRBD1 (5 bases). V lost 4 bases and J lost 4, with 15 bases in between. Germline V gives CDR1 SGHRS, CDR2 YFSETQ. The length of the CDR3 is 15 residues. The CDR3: CASSPRAQGYNEQFF. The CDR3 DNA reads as TGCGCCAGCAGCCCCAGGGCTCAAGGATACAATGAGCAGTTCTTC.

The CDR3 nucleotides read TGTGCCAGCAGCTTAGTGGCAGGATCCTACGAGCAGTACTTC. The encoded protein is CASSLVAGSYEQYF. V gene TRBV11-2 combines with J gene TRBJ2-7; no reliable D call. Germline loops: CDR1 SGHAT, CDR2 FQNNGV. The CDR3 runs 14 residues. V lost 1 base and J 1 base, leaving 8 bases between the germline ends.